The sequence of this T cell receptor (beta chain) was determined in a study of blood T cells in healthy people across ages. This CDR3 is built from 14 residues. V was clipped by 4 bases and J by 5 bases, with 9 bases between them. Germline CDR1 LGHDT, CDR2 YNNKEL (reference sequence). Sample-barcoded 5' priming and a J-beta primer mix drove a second PCR of 7 to 11 cycles. TCRdb recomputed calls from the 5' RACE reads with MiXCR, one row per CDR3 protein. Counted here are 450,000 to 650,000 distinct CDR3 sequences, less than 25% occurring once; the ten biggest clones make up around 10%. This clonotype was detected once. These data were also filed under a second study, of T cells of mothers and their children.

The chain uses TRBV3-1 and TRBJ1-6; D unclear. Source material: blood. The receptor comes from a boy between 10 and 17 years old in good health. The CDR3 sequence is CASSPSADNSPLHF. The CDR3 coding sequence is TGTGCCAGCAGCCCAAGCGCTGATAATTCACCCCTCCACTTT.